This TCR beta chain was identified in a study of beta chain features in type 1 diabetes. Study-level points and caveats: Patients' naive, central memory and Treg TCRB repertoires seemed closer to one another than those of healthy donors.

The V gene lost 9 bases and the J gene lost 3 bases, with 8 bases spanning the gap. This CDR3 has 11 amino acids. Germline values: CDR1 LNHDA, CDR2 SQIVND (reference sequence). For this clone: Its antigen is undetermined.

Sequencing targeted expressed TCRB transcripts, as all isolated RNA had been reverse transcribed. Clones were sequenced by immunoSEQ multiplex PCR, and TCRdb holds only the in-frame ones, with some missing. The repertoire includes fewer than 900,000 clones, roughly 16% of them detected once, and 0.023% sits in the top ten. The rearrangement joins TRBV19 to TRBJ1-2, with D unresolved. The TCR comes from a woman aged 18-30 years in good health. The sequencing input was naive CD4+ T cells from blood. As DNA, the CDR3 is TGTGCCAGCCATGGGCACTATGGCTACACCTTC. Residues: CASHGHYGYTF.